Included here is one TCR beta chain sequence, with context. No cognate antigen has been identified for it. There are no base qualities to consult, and no much larger clone falls within one base. Looking up the germline V gene yields CDR1 SQVTM and CDR2 ANQGSEA. Cut back by 4 bases and 4 bases, the V and J ends lie 13 bases apart. The CDR3 holds 13 amino acids from the cysteine to the phenylalanine. The only DNA kept is the CDR3, 39 bases in frame from the first base. Library prep was done by RT-PCR. The instrument given in TCRdb is NextSeq 550. TCRdb cleaned the public reads at Q25 with fastp, built clones with MiXCR and kept in-frame beta chains. Merged by CDR3 protein, the rows form single entries marked with the most common genes and DNA. Here the sample has 200,000 to 250,000 distinct CDR3 sequences; about 14% occur a single time. The top ten constitute 11% of the sample. The record originates from a study of patients and donors after allogeneic stem cell transplantation (dated by TCRdb to about 2020).

Source material: blood, either unsorted or a sorted T cell fraction (not recorded which). The chain was built from TRBV29-1 and TRBJ1-2; the D gene cannot be resolved reliably. The clonotype comes from a human donor who was either an allogeneic HSCT recipient or a stem cell or donor lymphocyte infusion donor (not recorded which). It is not recorded whose cells these are; they may come from a transplant donor. The base sequence is TGCAGCGTTGCCGGAGGTCCCCTCTATGGCTACACCTTC. Its translation is CSVAGGPLYGYTF.